This note documents a single TCR beta chain sequence. Its antigen is undetermined. The V gene lost 0 bases and the J gene lost 4 bases, with 14 bases spanning the gap. The CDR3 has 16 residues. CDR1 and CDR2 (germline): SGDLS, YYNGEE. TCRdb redid the calling of the 5' RACE reads with MiXCR, one entry per CDR3 protein. Among around 42,000 distinct CDR3 sequences listed, roughly 2.5% were seen once. This specimen comes from a study of CD8 T cells in ankylosing spondylitis. Study-wide results and limits: A CD8+ phenotype characterized the disease-linked clones, which were relatively rare in peripheral blood.

The chain couples TRBV9 to TRBJ2-1; D might be TRBD2 (6 bases). The sequenced sample was blood, either unsorted or a sorted T cell fraction (not recorded which). This sequence was found in a male donor with ankylosing spondylitis or in good health (not recorded which). This CDR3 is CASSVVGSRSYNEQFF. In DNA, the CDR3 is TGTGCCAGCAGCGTAGTCGGGAGTCGGTCTTACAATGAGCAGTTCTTC. Looking up the rest from reference TRBV9 and TRBJ2-1 gives the full variable domain: DSGVTQTPKHLITATGQRVTLRCSPRSGDLSVYWYQQSLDQGLQFLIQYYNGEERAKGNILERFSAQQFPDLHSELNLSSLELGDSALYFCASSVVGSRSYNEQFFGPGTRLTVL.